The present entry profiles one TCR beta chain with its context. CDR1 is MNHNS and CDR2 is SASEGT in the germline V gene. CDR3 length: 17 residues. Between the trimmed V and J ends, which lost 4 bases and 2 bases, there was a span of 18 bases. The repertoire was sequenced with immunoSEQ multiplex PCR; TCRdb's copy has only in-frame clones and lacks some. The sample holds about 200,000 clones, 80% to 95% seen once. This sample is part of a study of blood T cell repertoires in COVID-19. Study at large: Acute-phase and convalescent COVID-19 samples originated in the United States, Italy and Spain.

This TCR was recovered from a man between 45 and 60 years old with acute or convalescent COVID-19. The sequencing input was peripheral blood. This chain connects TRBV6-1 to TRBJ1-5; the D gene is possibly TRBD1 (5 bases). CDR3 sequence reads: CASSGGVRVEGNQPQHF. The CDR3 DNA reads TGTGCCAGCAGTGGTGGGGTCAGGGTAGAAGGCAATCAGCCCCAGCATTTT.